The rows below give T cell receptor beta chains drawn from one sample of a study of response to subunit inactivated influenza vaccine. TCRdb recomputed calls from the RT-PCR reads with MiXCR, one row per CDR3 protein. The sample consists of around 540,000 distinct CDR3 sequences, 12% of them appearing once. The sequencing here drew on PBMCs from blood, taken on the day of vaccination. The receptors were sampled from a man aged 45 to 65 who received an inactivated influenza vaccine. The CDR3 runs from the conserved cysteine through the conserved F or W. The D gene is left open where the match is weak. Expanded clones are given a class, and other clones once, few, many or no size at all.

D: NA
size: NA
J: TRBJ2-5
V: TRBV5-1
length: 17
CDR3: CASSHGRGGALGETQYF
DNA: TGCGCCAGCAGCCACGGGCGCGGCGGGGCCCTAGGAGAGACCCAGTACTTC

D: NA
size: NA
J: TRBJ2-3
V: TRBV4-2
length: 17
CDR3: CASSQDVTGGHTDTQYF
DNA: TGTGCCAGCAGCCAAGATGTCACGGGGGGCCACACAGATACGCAGTATTTT

D: NA
size: many
J: TRBJ2-1
V: TRBV29-1
length: 14
CDR3: CSVEREDSYNEQFF
DNA: TGCAGCGTTGAGAGGGAGGACTCCTACAATGAGCAGTTCTTC

D: NA
size: NA
J: TRBJ1-5
V: TRBV15
length: 14
CDR3: CATSRDRNNQPQHF
DNA: TGTGCCACCAGCAGAGATAGAAACAATCAGCCCCAGCATTTT

D: TRBD1
size: few
J: TRBJ2-7
V: TRBV15
length: 15
CDR3: CATSNTPGTGNEQYF
DNA: TGTGCCACCAGCAACACCCCCGGGACAGGGAACGAGCAGTACTTC

D: TRBD1
size: NA
J: TRBJ2-3
V: TRBV10-3
length: 14
CDR3: CAISNRGNTDTQYF
DNA: TGTGCCATCAGCAACAGGGGGAACACAGATACGCAGTATTTT

D: NA
size: few
J: TRBJ2-1
V: TRBV20-1
length: 15
CDR3: CSARDEAGRYNEQFF
DNA: TGCAGTGCTAGAGATGAAGCGGGCCGATACAATGAGCAGTTCTTC

D: NA
size: few
J: TRBJ2-5
V: TRBV9
length: 14
CDR3: CASSRGGAQETQYF
DNA: TGTGCCAGCAGCCGGGGCGGGGCCCAAGAGACCCAGTACTTC

D: NA
size: few
J: TRBJ2-3
V: TRBV18
length: 13
CDR3: CASSPFTKDTQYF
DNA: TGTGCCAGCTCACCATTCACTAAAGATACGCAGTATTTT

D: NA
size: few
J: TRBJ1-6
V: TRBV27
length: 16
CDR3: CASRGLLSSYNSPLHF
DNA: TGTGCCAGCAGGGGACTTTTGAGCTCCTATAATTCACCCCTCCACTTT

D: NA
size: few
J: TRBJ2-2
V: TRBV10-3
length: 14
CDR3: CAIQPGPNTGELFF
DNA: TGTGCCATTCAACCGGGGCCCAACACCGGGGAGCTGTTTTTT

D: NA
size: NA
J: TRBJ2-2
V: TRBV6-5
length: 14
CDR3: CASSYWQNTGELFF
DNA: TGTGCCAGCAGTTACTGGCAAAACACCGGGGAGCTGTTTTTT

D: TRBD2
size: NA
J: TRBJ2-1
V: TRBV20-1
length: 15
CDR3: CSAIPSGRGYNEQFF
DNA: TGCAGTGCTATCCCGTCCGGGAGGGGTTACAATGAGCAGTTCTTC

D: NA
size: few
J: TRBJ2-5
V: TRBV20-1
length: 16
CDR3: CSASPQGPLPQETQYF
DNA: TGCAGTGCTAGCCCCCAGGGTCCACTACCACAAGAGACCCAGTACTTC

D: NA
size: NA
J: TRBJ2-7
V: TRBV5-6
length: 14
CDR3: CASSLPRTRGEQYF
DNA: TGTGCCAGCAGCTTGCCCCGGACAAGGGGCGAGCAGTACTTC

D: NA
size: many
J: TRBJ1-5
V: TRBV6-1
length: 13
CDR3: CASKEVGNQPQHF
DNA: TGTGCCAGCAAAGAGGTAGGCAATCAGCCCCAGCATTTT

D: NA
size: few
J: TRBJ2-1
V: TRBV4-1
length: 13
CDR3: CASSRGGANEQFF
DNA: TGCGCCAGCAGCCGGGGGGGGGCGAATGAGCAGTTCTTC

D: NA
size: NA
J: TRBJ2-6
V: TRBV3-1
length: 15
CDR3: CASSQGQTGANVLTF
DNA: TGTGCCAGCAGCCAAGGGCAAACTGGGGCCAACGTCCTGACTTTC

D: TRBD1
size: many
J: TRBJ1-1
V: TRBV12-3/TRBV12-4
length: 14
CDR3: CASRTTGVNTEAFF
DNA: TGTGCCAGCAGAACAACAGGGGTGAACACTGAAGCTTTCTTT

D: NA
size: NA
J: TRBJ2-3
V: TRBV4-3
length: 15
CDR3: CASSPEPTSTDTQYF
DNA: TGCGCCAGCAGCCCGGAACCTACTAGCACAGATACGCAGTATTTT

D: TRBD1
size: few
J: TRBJ2-7
V: TRBV5-1
length: 16
CDR3: CASSLTGESTTYEQYF
DNA: TGCGCCAGCAGCCTGACAGGGGAATCCACTACCTACGAGCAGTACTTC

D: NA
size: many
J: TRBJ2-6
V: TRBV12-3/TRBV12-4
length: 14
CDR3: CASSFDPGANVLTF
DNA: TGTGCCAGCAGTTTTGACCCTGGGGCCAACGTCCTGACTTTC

D: NA
size: few
J: TRBJ2-3
V: TRBV12-3/TRBV12-4
length: 14
CDR3: CASRAGTIADTQYF
DNA: TGTGCCAGCAGGGCCGGGACAATCGCAGATACGCAGTATTTT

D: NA
size: few
J: TRBJ2-1
V: TRBV20-1
length: 11
CDR3: CSARIAWGQFF
DNA: TGCAGTGCTAGAATTGCGTGGGGTCAGTTCTTC

D: NA
size: few
J: TRBJ2-7
V: TRBV4-1
length: 16
CDR3: CASSQEGPTASYEQYF
DNA: TGCGCCAGCAGCCAAGAGGGACCGACAGCCTCCTACGAGCAGTACTTC

D: NA
size: many
J: TRBJ1-1
V: TRBV5-1
length: 15
CDR3: CASSREGRVNTEAFF
DNA: TGCGCCAGCAGCCGCGAGGGACGGGTGAACACTGAAGCTTTCTTT

D: NA
size: NA
J: TRBJ2-5
V: TRBV18
length: 16
CDR3: CASSPMNRGGQETQYF
DNA: TGTGCCAGCTCACCGATGAACAGGGGAGGACAAGAGACCCAGTACTTC

D: TRBD2
size: NA
J: TRBJ2-2
V: TRBV12-3/TRBV12-4
length: 14
CDR3: CASTPGGDTGELFF
DNA: TGTGCCAGCACCCCTGGGGGGGACACCGGGGAGCTGTTTTTT

D: NA
size: many
J: TRBJ2-7
V: TRBV6-2/TRBV6-3
length: 14
CDR3: CASSSGLKSYEQYF
DNA: TGTGCCAGCAGCAGCGGATTAAAATCCTACGAGCAGTACTTC

D: NA
size: few
J: TRBJ1-1
V: TRBV6-2/TRBV6-3
length: 12
CDR3: CASSYIGRDAFF
DNA: TGTGCCAGCAGTTACATTGGCAGGGACGCTTTCTTT

D: NA
size: many
J: TRBJ2-4
V: TRBV28
length: 15
CDR3: CASSLPRETKNIQYF
DNA: TGTGCCAGCAGTTTACCTAGGGAAACCAAAAACATTCAGTACTTC

D: NA
size: few
J: TRBJ2-3
V: TRBV12-3/TRBV12-4
length: 13
CDR3: CATGGRGTDTQYF
DNA: TGTGCCACCGGGGGCCGGGGCACAGATACGCAGTATTTT

D: NA
size: few
J: TRBJ2-7
V: TRBV6-2/TRBV6-3
length: 14
CDR3: CASTPFGGSYEQYF
DNA: TGTGCCAGCACTCCTTTCGGGGGCTCCTACGAGCAGTACTTC

D: NA
size: few
J: TRBJ2-7
V: TRBV25-1
length: 13
CDR3: CASSISGGGEQYF
DNA: TGTGCCAGCAGTATTTCGGGGGGCGGCGAGCAGTACTTC

D: TRBD1
size: few
J: TRBJ2-7
V: TRBV7-8
length: 14
CDR3: CASSLGGTGVEQYF
DNA: TGTGCCAGCAGCTTAGGGGGGACAGGGGTCGAGCAGTACTTC

D: TRBD2
size: few
J: TRBJ2-1
V: TRBV4-1
length: 18
CDR3: CASSQDPISGRIPREQFF
DNA: TGCGCCAGCAGCCAAGACCCCATTAGCGGGAGGATCCCCAGGGAGCAGTTCTTC

D: NA
size: NA
J: TRBJ2-1
V: TRBV3-1
length: 17
CDR3: CASSRKGTLSSYNEQFF
DNA: TGTGCCAGCAGCCGGAAAGGGACCCTTAGCTCCTACAATGAGCAGTTCTTC

D: NA
size: many
J: TRBJ2-1
V: TRBV29-1
length: 15
CDR3: CSVGPRMSSYNEQFF
DNA: TGCAGCGTCGGCCCCAGGATGAGCTCCTACAATGAGCAGTTCTTC

D: TRBD1
size: NA
J: TRBJ2-7
V: TRBV7-2
length: 16
CDR3: CASSRSPGQGISEQYF
DNA: TGTGCCAGCAGCCGAAGCCCGGGACAGGGGATAAGCGAGCAGTACTTC

D: NA
size: NA
J: TRBJ2-7
V: TRBV20-1
length: 11
CDR3: CSARLGNEQYF
DNA: TGCAGTGCTAGGCTGGGGAACGAGCAGTACTTC

D: TRBD1
size: many
J: TRBJ2-7
V: TRBV5-1
length: 15
CDR3: CASSLRSAGGSEQYF
DNA: TGCGCCAGCAGCTTGAGGTCGGCAGGGGGAAGCGAGCAGTACTTC

D: TRBD2
size: many
J: TRBJ2-7
V: TRBV7-3
length: 15
CDR3: CASSLGGGSRYEQYF
DNA: TGTGCCAGCAGCTTAGGTGGCGGGAGTCGCTACGAGCAGTACTTC

D: NA
size: NA
J: TRBJ2-7
V: TRBV28
length: 17
CDR3: CASSADLLANGIYEQYF
DNA: TGTGCCAGCAGTGCAGACCTCCTAGCGAATGGAATCTACGAGCAGTACTTC

D: NA
size: few
J: TRBJ1-1
V: TRBV12-3/TRBV12-4
length: 12
CDR3: CASSYGQSMAFF
DNA: TGTGCCAGCAGTTACGGACAGTCGATGGCTTTCTTT

D: TRBD2
size: NA
J: TRBJ2-7
V: TRBV27
length: 17
CDR3: CASSLSMRSGRVNEQYF
DNA: TGTGCCAGCAGTTTATCGATGAGGAGCGGGAGGGTCAACGAGCAGTACTTC

D: NA
size: once
J: TRBJ2-7
V: TRBV7-9
length: 15
CDR3: CASSFRQGTHYEQYF
DNA: TGTGCCAGCAGCTTCCGGCAGGGGACCCACTACGAGCAGTACTTC

D: TRBD1
size: few
J: TRBJ2-5
V: TRBV7-8
length: 14
CDR3: CASSRYRGQETQYF
DNA: TGTGCCAGCAGCCGATACAGGGGGCAAGAGACCCAGTACTTC

D: NA
size: NA
J: TRBJ2-3
V: TRBV20-1
length: 16
CDR3: CSARDYRERNTDTQYF
DNA: TGCAGTGCTAGAGATTATCGTGAAAGAAACACAGATACGCAGTATTTT

D: NA
size: few
J: TRBJ2-5
V: TRBV10-3
length: 13
CDR3: CAIRDTFQETQYF
DNA: TGTGCCATCAGGGACACGTTTCAAGAGACCCAGTACTTC

D: NA
size: few
J: TRBJ1-1
V: TRBV7-8
length: 14
CDR3: CASSLWTMNTEAFF
DNA: TGTGCCAGCAGCTTATGGACAATGAACACTGAAGCTTTCTTT